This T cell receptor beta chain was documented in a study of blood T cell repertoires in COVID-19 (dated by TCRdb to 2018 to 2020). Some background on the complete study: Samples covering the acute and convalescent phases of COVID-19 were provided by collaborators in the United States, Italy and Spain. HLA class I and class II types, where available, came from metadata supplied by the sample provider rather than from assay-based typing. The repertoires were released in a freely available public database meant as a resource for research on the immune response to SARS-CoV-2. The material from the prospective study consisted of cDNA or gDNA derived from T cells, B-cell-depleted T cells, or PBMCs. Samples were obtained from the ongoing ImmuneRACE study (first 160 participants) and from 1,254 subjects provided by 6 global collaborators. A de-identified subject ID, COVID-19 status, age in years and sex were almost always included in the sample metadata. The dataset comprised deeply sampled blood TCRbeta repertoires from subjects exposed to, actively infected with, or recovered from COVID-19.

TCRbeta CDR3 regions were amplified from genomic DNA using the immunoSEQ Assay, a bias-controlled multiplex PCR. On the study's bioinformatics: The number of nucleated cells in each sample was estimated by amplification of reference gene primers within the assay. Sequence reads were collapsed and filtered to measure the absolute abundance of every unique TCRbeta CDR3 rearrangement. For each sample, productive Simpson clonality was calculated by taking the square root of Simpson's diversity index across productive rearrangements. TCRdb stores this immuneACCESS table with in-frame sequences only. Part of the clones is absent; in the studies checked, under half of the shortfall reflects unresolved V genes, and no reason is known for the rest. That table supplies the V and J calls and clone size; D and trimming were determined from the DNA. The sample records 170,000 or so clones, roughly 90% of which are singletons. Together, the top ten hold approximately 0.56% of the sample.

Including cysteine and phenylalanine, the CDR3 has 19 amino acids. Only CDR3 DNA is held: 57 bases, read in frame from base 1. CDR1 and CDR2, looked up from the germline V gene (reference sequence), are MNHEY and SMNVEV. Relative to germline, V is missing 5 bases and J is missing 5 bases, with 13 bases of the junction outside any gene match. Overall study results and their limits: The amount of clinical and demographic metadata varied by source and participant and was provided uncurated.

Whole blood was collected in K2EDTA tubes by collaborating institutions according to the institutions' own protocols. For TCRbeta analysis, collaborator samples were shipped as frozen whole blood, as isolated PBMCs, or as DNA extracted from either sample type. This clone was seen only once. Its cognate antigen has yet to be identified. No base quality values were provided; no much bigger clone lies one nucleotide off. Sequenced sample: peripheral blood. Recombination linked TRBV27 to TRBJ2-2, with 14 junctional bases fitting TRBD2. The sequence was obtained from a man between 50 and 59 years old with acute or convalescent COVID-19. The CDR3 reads CASSHTTSGRAWLTGELFF. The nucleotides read TGTGCCAGCAGTCATACGACTAGCGGGAGGGCCTGGCTAACCGGGGAGCTGTTTTTT.